Shown below are 9 T cell receptor beta chains from a single sample sequenced in a study of cytomegalovirus exposure and HLA in healthy donors. PCR employed 60 Vbeta and 13 Jbeta primers. Method: immunoSEQ multiplex PCR; TCRdb's copy keeps in-frame clones and lacks some. The sample contains some 120,000 clones, around 77% of which appear only once. Sequenced sample: PBMCs. The receptor source for this set is a man over 45 in good health and CMV-seronegative.

The chain is built from TRBV29-1 and TRBJ2-5; tentative D call: TRBD1 (5 bases). V lost 4 bases and J lost 1, with 7 bases in between. This CDR3 has 12 residues. CDR1 SQVTM and CDR2 ANQGSEA come from the germline V gene. The CDR3 sequence is CSVAGIQETQYF. The DNA for the CDR3 is TGCAGCGTTGCAGGGATCCAAGAGACCCAGTACTTC.

The chain uses TRBV9 and TRBJ2-1; 7 nucleotides line up with TRBD2. Germline trimming cut 0 bases from V and 10 bases from J; bases unmatched to any gene: 10. Germline loops: CDR1 SGDLS, CDR2 YYNGEE. The CDR3 is 15 amino acids. CDR3 sequence reads: CASSVAGGTVGEQFF. CDR3 DNA sequence: TGTGCCAGCAGCGTAGCGGGAGGCACCGTCGGGGAGCAGTTCTTC. The full variable domain, with the rest looked up from reference TRBV9 and TRBJ2-1, is DSGVTQTPKHLITATGQRVTLRCSPRSGDLSVYWYQQSLDQGLQFLIQYYNGEERAKGNILERFSAQQFPDLHSELNLSSLELGDSALYFCASSVAGGTVGEQFFGPGTRLTVL.

The V call is TRBV7-2, the J call TRBJ2-3; 9 bases line up with TRBD1. From germline, CDR1 is SGHTA and CDR2 FQGNSA. V lost 5 bases to trimming and J lost 2 bases; unmatched junction nucleotides: 11. The CDR3 is 17 amino acids. Here the CDR3 DNA reads TGTGCCAGCAGCGCCGGACAGGGGCGCTACCTCACAGATACGCAGTATTTT. Amino acids: CASSAGQGRYLTDTQYF.

V usage is TRBV5-5 and J usage is TRBJ2-7, with D unresolved. Trimming cost V 2 bases and J 2 bases, with 11 bases left between them. The CDR3 covers 14 residues. Germline V gene sequence: CDR1 SGHKS, CDR2 YYEKEE (reference sequence). The CDR3 region has the DNA TGTGCCAGCAGCTTCGAGTCGAATCCCTACGAGCAGTACTTC. This codes for CASSFESNPYEQYF.

The chain combines TRBV5-4 with TRBJ1-1, with 9 bases matching TRBD1. This CDR3 region has 17 residues. In germline, CDR1 is SGHNT, CDR2 YYREEE (reference sequence). The trim removed 0 bases at V and 0 bases at J, leaving 6 bases unmatched. The CDR3 sequence is CASSLGGTGIMNTEAFF. CDR3 nucleotide sequence: TGTGCCAGCAGCTTGGGGGGGACAGGGATCATGAACACTGAAGCTTTCTTT.

V usage is TRBV19 and J usage is TRBJ2-7, with 8 bases matching TRBD1. V dropped 3 bases and J dropped 3; count of bases not matched to a gene: 4. CDR3 length: 14 amino acids. The germline gives CDR1 LNHDA, CDR2 SQIVND (reference sequence). The CDR3 loop reads CASSMGTGIYEQYF. The CDR3 DNA sequence: TGTGCCAGTAGTATGGGGACAGGAATCTACGAGCAGTACTTC.

Concerning this clone itself: Other DNA sequences from this sample encode an identical CDR3 as well. The chain combines TRBV5-1 with TRBJ2-7; 10 nucleotides line up with TRBD1. CDR3 length equals 16 residues. V lost 0 bases, J lost 2 bases, and 5 bases stayed unmatched. From germline, CDR1 is SGHRS and CDR2 YFSETQ. Here the CDR3 DNA reads TGCGCCAGCAGCTTGGGGAGGGGACAGGGGACCTACGAGCAGTACTTC. Encoded protein: CASSLGRGQGTYEQYF. The whole variable domain, remainder taken from reference TRBV5-1 and TRBJ2-7, is KAGVTQTPRYLIKTRGQQVTLSCSPISGHRSVSWYQQTPGQGLQFLFEYFSETQRNKGNFPGRFSGRQFSNSRSEMNVSTLELGDSALYLCASSLGRGQGTYEQYFGPGTRLTVT.

This chain links TRBV11-2 with TRBJ1-1, with a tentative D call TRBD1 (5 bases). Between the trimmed V and J ends, which lost 4 bases and 3 bases, there was a span of 9 bases. This CDR3 spans 13 amino acids. Germline assignment: CDR1 SGHAT and CDR2 FQNNGV. For the CDR3, the DNA is TGTGCCAGCAGCTCTCAAGGGGACACTGAAGCTTTCTTT. Its protein is CASSSQGDTEAFF. Variable domain in full (rest from reference TRBV11-2 and TRBJ1-1): EAGVAQSPRYKIIEKRQSVAFWCNPISGHATLYWYQQILGQGPKLLIQFQNNGVVDDSQLPKDRFSAERLKGVDSTLKIQPAKLEDSAVYLCASSSQGDTEAFFGQGTRLTVV.

This clone appeared a single time. This chain connects TRBV27 to TRBJ2-4, with 10 bases matching TRBD2. The V segment lost 9 bases and the J segment 6 bases; nucleotides outside the gene matches: 17. Germline V lookup: CDR1 MNHEY, CDR2 SMNVEV (reference sequence). The CDR3 is 17 amino acids. Here the CDR3 reads CARASYASGSWRNIQYF. For the CDR3, the DNA is TGTGCCAGGGCTTCGTATGCTAGCGGGAGCTGGAGAAACATTCAGTACTTC.